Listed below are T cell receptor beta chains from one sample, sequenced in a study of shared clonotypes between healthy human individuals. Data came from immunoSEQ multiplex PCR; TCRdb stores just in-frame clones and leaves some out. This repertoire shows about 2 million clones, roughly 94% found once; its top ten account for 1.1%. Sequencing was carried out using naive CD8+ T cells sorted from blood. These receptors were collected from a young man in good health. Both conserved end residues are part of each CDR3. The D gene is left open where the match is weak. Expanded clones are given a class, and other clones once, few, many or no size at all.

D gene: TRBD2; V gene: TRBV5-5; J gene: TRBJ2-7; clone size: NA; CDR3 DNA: TGTGCCAGCAGCGCCGGGAGGGGACCTTCCTACGAGCAGTACTTC; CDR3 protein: CASSAGRGPSYEQYF
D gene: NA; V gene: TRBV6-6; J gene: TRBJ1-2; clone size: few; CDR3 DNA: TGTGCCAGCAGTTACTCGATCCGCCTGCGGGACTATGGCTACACCTTC; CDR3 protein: CASSYSIRLRDYGYTF
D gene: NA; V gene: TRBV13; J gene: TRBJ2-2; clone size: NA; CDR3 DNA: TGTGCCAGCAGCCTTGAGGGGCAGGAGGACACCGGGGAGCTGTTTTTT; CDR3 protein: CASSLEGQEDTGELFF
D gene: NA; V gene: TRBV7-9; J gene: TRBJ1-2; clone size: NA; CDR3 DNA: TGTGCCAGCAGCTTAGAAGGGCTCCTTGGCTACACCTTC; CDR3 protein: CASSLEGLLGYTF
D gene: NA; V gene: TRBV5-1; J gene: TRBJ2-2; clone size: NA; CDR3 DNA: TGCGCCAGCAGCTTGAGGAACCCGGACGGCGGGGAGCTGTTTTTT; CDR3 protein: CASSLRNPDGGELFF
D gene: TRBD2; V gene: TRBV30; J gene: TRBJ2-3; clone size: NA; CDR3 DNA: TGTGCCTGGTCGGCCACTAGCGGGTCTGATACGCAGTATTTT; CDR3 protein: CAWSATSGSDTQYF
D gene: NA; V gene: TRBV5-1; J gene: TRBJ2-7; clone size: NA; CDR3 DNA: TGCGCCAGCAGCTTGGAGTCTCCAGCATACGAGCAGTACTTC; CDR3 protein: CASSLESPAYEQYF
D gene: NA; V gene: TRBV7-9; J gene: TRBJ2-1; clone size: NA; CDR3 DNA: TGTGCCAGCAGCTTAGTCCAGGGCTCCAATGAGCAGTTCTTC; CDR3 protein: CASSLVQGSNEQFF
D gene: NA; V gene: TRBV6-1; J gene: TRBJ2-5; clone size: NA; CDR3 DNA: TGTGCCAGCGTGGGATTTTTGGAGACCCAGTACTTC; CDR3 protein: CASVGFLETQYF
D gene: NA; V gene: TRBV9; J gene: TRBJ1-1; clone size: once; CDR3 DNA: TGTGCCAGCAGCCTAGAGGGTAACACTGAAGCTTTCTTT; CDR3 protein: CASSLEGNTEAFF
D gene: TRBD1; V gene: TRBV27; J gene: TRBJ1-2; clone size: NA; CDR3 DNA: TGTGCCAGCAGTGACAGCTGGACAGGAGGTTTCTATGGCTACACCTTC; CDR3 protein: CASSDSWTGGFYGYTF
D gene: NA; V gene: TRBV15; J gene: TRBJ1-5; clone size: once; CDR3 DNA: TGTGCCACCAGCAGAGATATGGGACCGGCCCAGCCCCAGCATTTT; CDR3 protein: CATSRDMGPAQPQHF
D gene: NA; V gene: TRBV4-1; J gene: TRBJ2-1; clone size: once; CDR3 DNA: TGCGCCAGCAGCCAAGATAGGGACATTTACAATGAGCAGTTCTTC; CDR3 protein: CASSQDRDIYNEQFF
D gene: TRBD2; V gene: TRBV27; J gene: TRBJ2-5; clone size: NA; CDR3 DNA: TGTGCCAGCAGTTTACTAGCGGGAGGACAAGAGACCCAGTACTTC; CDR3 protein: CASSLLAGGQETQYF
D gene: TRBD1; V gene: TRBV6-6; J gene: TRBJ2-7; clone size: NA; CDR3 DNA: TGTGCCAGCAGGACAGGGGGGGAATCCTACGAGCAGTACTTC; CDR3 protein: CASRTGGESYEQYF
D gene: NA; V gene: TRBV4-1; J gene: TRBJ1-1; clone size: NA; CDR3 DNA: TGCGCCAGCAGCCAACCTAATGTCGGGACTGAAGCTTTCTTT; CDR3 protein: CASSQPNVGTEAFF
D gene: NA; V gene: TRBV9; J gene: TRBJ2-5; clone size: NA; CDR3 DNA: TGTGCCAGCAGCGTAGGTGGGTACCAAGAGACCCAGTACTTC; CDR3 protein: CASSVGGYQETQYF
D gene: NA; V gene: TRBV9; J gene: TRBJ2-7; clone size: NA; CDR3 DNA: TGTGCCAGCAGCGTAGGGGTGGCTTCATTCCCCCTCGAGCAGTACTTC; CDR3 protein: CASSVGVASFPLEQYF